Below, 13 T cell receptor beta chains from the same sample are listed, as sequenced in a study of T cells in Graves' hyperthyroidism and ophthalmopathy (dated by TCRdb to the late 2010s). Library preparation employed multiplex PCR. TCRdb names Illumina HiSeq 2000 as the instrument used. The TCR beta CDR3 regions were amplified from RNA transcripts. For the first round of RT-PCR on the TCR CDR3, the HTBI primer set was used together with the Qiagen OneStep RT-PCR kit. TCRdb trimmed public reads at Q25 via fastp, called clones via MiXCR and kept in-frame beta chains. Each entry is one CDR3 protein sequence, shown with its most common DNA and genes. The sample records roughly 290,000 distinct CDR3 sequences, roughly 14% of which are singletons. Jointly, the top ten make up roughly 8% of the sample. Sequences were obtained from blood. These receptors came from a woman aged 30 to 39 with Graves' hyperthyroidism that later progressed to Graves' ophthalmopathy.

This clonotype came up many times. This chain connects TRBV20-1 to TRBJ2-1; 8 bases are a match to TRBD2. CDR3 size: 16 residues. The V and J ends lost 0 bases and 2 bases, in that order; junction bases with no gene match: 6. From germline, CDR1 is DFQATT and CDR2 SNEGSKA (reference sequence). The CDR3 nucleotides read TGCAGTGCTAGAGATCTCGTTAGCGGGGCCTACAATGAGCAGTTCTTC. Translated, it gives CSARDLVSGAYNEQFF.

This clonotype has ten or more counts. The V call is TRBV7-2, the J call TRBJ2-7, with D tentatively TRBD1 (6 bases). This CDR3 is built from 14 residues. The germline gives CDR1 SGHTA, CDR2 FQGNSA. V lost 5 bases, J lost 3 bases, and 14 bases lay in between. CDR3: CASSKGDLVYEQYF. Written as DNA, the CDR3 is TGTGCCAGCAGCAAGGGGGACCTGGTCTACGAGCAGTACTTC.

The genes are TRBV9 and TRBJ2-2; D is possibly TRBD2 (5 bases). Trimming stripped 0 bases from V and 2 bases from J, with 14 bases between. The germline V gene has CDR1 SGDLS and CDR2 YYNGEE. The CDR3 is 17 amino acids. Here the CDR3 DNA reads TGTGCCAGCAGCGTAGCCCCTATGGGAGCCAACACCGGGGAGCTGTTTTTT. Amino acid sequence: CASSVAPMGANTGELFF.

This clonotype was seen ten or more times. The rearrangement links TRBV7-2 to TRBJ2-5; 7 bases are shared with TRBD1. V lost 5 bases, J lost 4 bases, and 7 bases stayed unmatched. Germline values: CDR1 SGHTA, CDR2 FQGNSA. The CDR3 runs to 14 residues. CDR3 sequence: CASSQGQVGETQYF. CDR3 sequence (DNA): TGTGCCAGCAGCCAAGGACAGGTGGGAGAGACCCAGTACTTC.

Many counts were recorded for this clonotype. The chain uses TRBV7-9 and TRBJ2-3; 8 bases map to TRBD2. CDR1 and CDR2 from the germline V gene are SEHNR and FQNEAQ (reference sequence). V trimming: 7 bases; J trimming: 2 bases; junction bases outside the gene matches: 8. CDR3 length: 15 amino acids. In DNA, the CDR3 is TGTGCCAGCACCTTGTCAGCGGGGGTCACAGATACGCAGTATTTT. Residues: CASTLSAGVTDTQYF.

At least ten counts were recorded for this clonotype. The J gene is TRBJ1-6, the V gene TRBV12-3 or TRBV12-4; D remains unclear. CDR3 length equals 12 residues. V was clipped by 3 bases and J by 10 bases, with 7 bases between them. The CDR3 sequence: CASSFSVSPLHF. CDR3 in DNA: TGTGCCAGCAGTTTTTCGGTGTCACCCCTCCACTTT.

The CDR3 sequence is CASSHLGQGISGNTIYF. CDR3 DNA: TGTGCCAGCAGTCACCTGGGACAGGGGATCTCTGGAAACACCATATATTTT. The J gene is TRBJ1-3, the V gene TRBV6-1; 10 bases are a match to TRBD1. The V gene end was trimmed by 5 bases and the J gene end by 0 bases; junction bases not matched to a gene: 7. The CDR3 totals 17 residues. Germline CDR1 reads MNHNS; CDR2 reads SASEGT.

The sample holds many counts of this clonotype. This chain links TRBV20-1 with TRBJ1-1; D not certain. CDR3 size: 13 residues. The germline CDR1 and CDR2 sequences are DFQATT and SNEGSKA (reference sequence). Deletions cut 4 bases from V and 6 bases from J, with 15 bases between. The CDR3 sequence: CSAIEGGSAEAFF. CDR3 DNA sequence: TGCAGTGCTATAGAGGGAGGGTCGGCTGAAGCTTTCTTT.

This clonotype showed up just a few times. This CDR3 reads CSASGEGETQYF. The CDR3 DNA reads as TGCAGTGCTAGTGGAGAAGGGGAGACCCAGTACTTC. This rearrangement joins TRBV20-1 to TRBJ2-5; D gene uncertain. CDR3 size: 12 residues. The V and J ends lost 3 bases and 5 bases respectively, with 10 bases between them. Per the germline V gene, CDR1 is DFQATT and CDR2 is SNEGSKA (reference sequence).

This clonotype was picked up many times. The chain carries TRBV6-1 and TRBJ1-1; a possible D gene is TRBD1 (5 bases). The CDR3 covers 12 residues. Germline values: CDR1 MNHNS, CDR2 SASEGT. Trimming removed 5 bases from V and 4 bases from J, with 8 bases in between. The CDR3 spells CASSWGSTEAFF. CDR3 sequence (DNA): TGTGCCAGCAGTTGGGGGAGCACTGAAGCTTTCTTT.

This clonotype came up a few times. This may stem from a read error, because a much larger clone lies one nucleotide away. This rearrangement joins TRBV6-1 to TRBJ1-3; D ambiguous. V was trimmed by 6 bases and J by 4 bases, leaving 4 bases between them. CDR3 length: 11 residues. The germline V gene encodes CDR1 MNHNS and CDR2 SASEGT. CDR3 sequence reads: CASRQGNTIYF. The CDR3 DNA follows: TGTGCCAGCAGACAGGGAAACACCATATATTTT.

This clonotype was observed many times. The chain joins TRBV12-3 or TRBV12-4 to TRBJ1-2; D unresolved. V lost 4 bases, J lost 4 bases, and 10 bases lay in between. The CDR3 extends over 13 amino acids. For the CDR3, the DNA is TGTGCCAGCAGTTCCCTCGTGGTCTATGGCTACACCTTC. It is translated as CASSSLVVYGYTF.

This clonotype was detected many times. The V call is TRBV6-1, the J call TRBJ2-3, with 10 nucleotides matching TRBD1. Germline V gene lookup returns CDR1 MNHNS and CDR2 SASEGT. After removal of 5 bases from V and 5 bases from J, the junction contained 13 bases not matched to a gene. The length of the CDR3 is 17 residues. CDR3 loop: CASSYILGTGARDTQYF. The CDR3 coding sequence is TGTGCCAGCAGTTATATACTCGGGACAGGGGCCAGAGATACGCAGTATTTT.